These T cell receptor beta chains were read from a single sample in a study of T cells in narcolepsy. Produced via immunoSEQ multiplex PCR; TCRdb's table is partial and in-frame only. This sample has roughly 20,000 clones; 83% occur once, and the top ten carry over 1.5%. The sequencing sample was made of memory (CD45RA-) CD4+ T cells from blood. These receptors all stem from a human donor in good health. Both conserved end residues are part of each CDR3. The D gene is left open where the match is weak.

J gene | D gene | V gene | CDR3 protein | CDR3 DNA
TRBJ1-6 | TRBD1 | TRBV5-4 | CASSSQTGTVDSPLHF | TGTGCCAGCAGTTCCCAAACCGGGACAGTCGATTCACCCCTCCACTTT
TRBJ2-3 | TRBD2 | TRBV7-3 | CASSFGGTSGTDTQYF | TGTGCCAGCAGCTTTGGAGGGACTAGCGGGACAGATACGCAGTATTTT
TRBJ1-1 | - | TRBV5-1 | CASSFVLGDTEAFF | TGCGCCAGCAGCTTTGTCCTGGGGGACACTGAAGCTTTCTTT
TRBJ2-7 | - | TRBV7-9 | CASSLAPATTYEQYF | TGTGCCAGCAGCTTAGCCCCTGCTACCACCTACGAGCAGTACTTC
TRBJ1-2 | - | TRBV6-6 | CASGRASNYGYTF | TGTGCCAGCGGTCGGGCCAGCAACTATGGCTACACCTTC
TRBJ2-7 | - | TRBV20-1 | CSGLGTEQYF | TGCAGTGGTTTGGGGACCGAGCAGTACTTC
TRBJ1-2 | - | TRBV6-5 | CASSYSRAGDGYTF | TGTGCCAGCAGTTACTCGAGGGCAGGGGATGGCTACACCTTC
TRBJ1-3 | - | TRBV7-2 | CASTSEYLSGNTIYF | TGTGCCAGCACCTCAGAGTACCTCTCTGGAAACACCATATATTTT
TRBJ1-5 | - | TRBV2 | CASSEGGDQPQHF | TGTGCCAGCAGTGAGGGGGGCGATCAGCCCCAGCATTTT
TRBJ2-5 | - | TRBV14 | CASSKRDYQETQYF | TGTGCCAGCAGCAAACGGGACTACCAAGAGACCCAGTACTTC
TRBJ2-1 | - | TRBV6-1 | CASTLRQTTHNEQFF | TGTGCCAGCACCCTTAGACAGACAACGCACAATGAGCAGTTCTTC
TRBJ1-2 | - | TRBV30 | CAWRIRANYGYTF | TGTGCCTGGAGGATTAGAGCTAACTATGGCTACACCTTC
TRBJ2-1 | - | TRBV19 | CASSIGTAIYNEQFF | TGTGCCAGTAGTATAGGGACGGCGATCTACAATGAGCAGTTCTTC
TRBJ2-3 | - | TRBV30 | CAWTGGARSTDTQYF | TGTGCCTGGACAGGAGGAGCCAGGAGCACAGATACGCAGTATTTT
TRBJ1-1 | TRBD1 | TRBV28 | CASSQDRGYTEAFF | TGTGCCAGCAGTCAGGACAGGGGCTACACTGAAGCTTTCTTT